This T cell receptor (beta chain) was obtained from a study of T cells in women clearing cervical HPV infection. As to this clone: Read sequence stops 3 residues before the CDR3 end, and the germline J gene provides the missing end.

This CDR3 is 14 amino acids long. Germline assignment: CDR1 SQVTM and CDR2 ANQGSEA. Assay used: immunoSEQ multiplex PCR; TCRdb lists only in-frame clones, some missing. The clone table shows some 32,000 clones, with the ten largest holding around 3.1%. Sequences were obtained from blood buffy coat. The TCR comes from a woman between 18 and 69 years old with a cervical HPV16 infection that either progressed to CIN3+ or cleared (not recorded which). The chain has TRBV29-1 and TRBJ2-3; 10 nucleotides align to TRBD2. The part of the CDR3 DNA that was read is TGCAGCGTTTCAGCGGGGGGGCCTTATGAGACG. It specifies CSVSAGGPYET. The full-length CDR3 reads as CSVSAGGPYETQYF.